This T cell receptor beta chain was recovered during a study of T cell responses to AZD1222 COVID-19 vaccine (TCRdb year 2021). For the study in its entirety: Because spike-specific TCR depth and breadth did not differ between the two schedules, AZD1222 recipients who got a second dose at roughly 4 weeks were pooled with those who got a second dose at roughly 12 weeks. A total of 233 trial participants underwent TCR sequencing, of whom about 210 had received two doses of AZD1222 and roughly 26 had received two doses of the MenACWY control vaccine. Trial participants were enrolled into age subgroups of 18-55, 56-69 and 70-plus years, which contained approximately 150, 28 and 58 TCR-sequenced participants, respectively. Overall study outcomes, separate from this receptor: Most participants were white British and females outnumbered males, and the authors suggested that clonal diversity may have been underestimated. Conclusions about previously exposed vaccinees are limited because only a handful of AZD1222 recipients were SARS-CoV-2 seropositive at baseline. Reportedly, almost half of the unique spike-specific TCRs recognized epitopes lying outside the regions that are mutated in the B.1.351 and B.1.1.7 variants. Vaccine-associated CD4 TCRs spanned the whole spike protein, with dominant responses in regions 160-218 and 743-854. Spike-specific TCR breadth and depth rose significantly after two AZD1222 doses compared with day 0 and with MenACWY recipients. Because no day 14 peak-response samples were available, repertoires were characterized only after the peak T cell response. In the small 56-69-year group, the increase in depth fell short of significance, most likely because of low power.

The junction shows trimming of 6 bases on V and 3 bases on J, plus 21 bases between the germline ends. The germline V gene provides CDR1 MDHEN and CDR2 SYDVKM. The CDR3, from cysteine to phenylalanine, totals 17 residues. Of all the DNA, just the CDR3 is kept, 51 bases in frame from base 1. Read against the paper, the sample's time point label means: baseline before first vaccination. Vaccinee samples were obtained from the UK trials COV001 and COV002, which included a single-blind randomized controlled phase 2/3 trial of AZD1222 (ChAdOx1 nCoV-19) in healthy adults. For TCRbeta chain sequencing, PBMC samples from trial participants were taken at day 0 and at day 28 after the second dose. The CDR3 regions of human TCRbeta chains were subjected to immunosequencing. The study's processing was this. Repertoire TCRs were checked for matches against a reference library of SARS-CoV-2-specific TCRs that had been generated using the MIRA antigen-specificity platform. Breadth meant the fraction of unique TCRs that were SARS-CoV-2-associated, whereas depth meant the fraction of total T cells that were SARS-CoV-2-associated. Using the MIRA data, every spike-specific TCR was mapped to the spike region that the TCR reacted to and assigned to either a CD4 or a CD8 class. Log10-transformed breadth and depth values were compared by one-way ANOVA with Sidak's multiple comparisons tests. In TCRdb, the immuneACCESS table is reduced to in-frame sequences with V and J assigned. These tables do not hold every clone; where another copy was compared, an unresolved V gene accounts for under half, and the others remain unexplained. V, J and clone size were drawn from that table, and D and trimming were deduced from the DNA. The sample table holds around 150,000 clones, of which around 90% were seen once. Of the sample, approximately 4.7% is held by the ten largest clones.

Concerning this clone: The antigen this receptor binds is unknown. Qualities for individual bases were not recorded, and no much larger clone is one base off.

The TCR sequence derives from an adult in good health. The chain uses TRBV28 and TRBJ1-5; tentative D gene TRBD1, with 6 bases matching. The sequencing used peripheral blood, collected on day 0 of AZD1222 vaccination. CDR3 sequence: CASSPNPYRDANQPQHF. The DNA is as follows: TGTGCCAGCAGCCCGAATCCATACAGGGATGCCAATCAGCCCCAGCATTTT.